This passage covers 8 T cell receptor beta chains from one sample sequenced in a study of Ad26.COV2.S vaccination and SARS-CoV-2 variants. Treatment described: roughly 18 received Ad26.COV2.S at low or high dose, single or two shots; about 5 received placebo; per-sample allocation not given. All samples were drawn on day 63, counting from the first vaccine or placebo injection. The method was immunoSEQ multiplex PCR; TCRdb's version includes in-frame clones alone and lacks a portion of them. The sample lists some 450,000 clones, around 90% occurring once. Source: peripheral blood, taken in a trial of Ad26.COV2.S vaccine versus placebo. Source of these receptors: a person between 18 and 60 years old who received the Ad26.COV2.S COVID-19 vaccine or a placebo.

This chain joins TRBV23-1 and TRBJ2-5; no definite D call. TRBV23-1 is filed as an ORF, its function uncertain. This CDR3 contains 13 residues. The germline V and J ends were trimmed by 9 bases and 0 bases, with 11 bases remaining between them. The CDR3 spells CARCDTNQETQYF. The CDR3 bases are TGCGCCAGATGTGACACAAACCAAGAGACCCAGTACTTC.

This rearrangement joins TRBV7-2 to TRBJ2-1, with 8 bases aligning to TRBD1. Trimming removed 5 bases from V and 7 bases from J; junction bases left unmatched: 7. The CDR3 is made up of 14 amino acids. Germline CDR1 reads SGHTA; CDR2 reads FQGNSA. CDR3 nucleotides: TGTGCCAGCAGCCGGACAGGGTCTACAAATGAGCAGTTCTTC. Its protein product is CASSRTGSTNEQFF.

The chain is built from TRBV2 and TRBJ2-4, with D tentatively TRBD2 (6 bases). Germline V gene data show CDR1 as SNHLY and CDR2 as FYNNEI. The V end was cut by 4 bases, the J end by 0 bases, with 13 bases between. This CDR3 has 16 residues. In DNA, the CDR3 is TGTGCCAGCAGTGGGAGCGGGCTGGGAGCCAAAAACATTCAGTACTTC. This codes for CASSGSGLGAKNIQYF.

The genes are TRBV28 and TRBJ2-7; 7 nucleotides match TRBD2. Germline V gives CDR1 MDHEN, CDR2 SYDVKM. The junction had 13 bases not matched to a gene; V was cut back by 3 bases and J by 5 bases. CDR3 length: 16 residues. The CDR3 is CASSLGGSGNPHEQYF. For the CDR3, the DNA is TGTGCCAGCAGTTTGGGTGGGAGCGGGAATCCGCACGAGCAGTACTTC.

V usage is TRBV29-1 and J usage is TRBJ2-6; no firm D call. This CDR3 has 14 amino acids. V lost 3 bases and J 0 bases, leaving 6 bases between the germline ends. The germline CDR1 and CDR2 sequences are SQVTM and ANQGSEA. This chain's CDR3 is CSVEAASGANVLTF. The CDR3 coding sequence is TGCAGCGTTGAGGCGGCCTCTGGGGCCAACGTCCTGACTTTC.

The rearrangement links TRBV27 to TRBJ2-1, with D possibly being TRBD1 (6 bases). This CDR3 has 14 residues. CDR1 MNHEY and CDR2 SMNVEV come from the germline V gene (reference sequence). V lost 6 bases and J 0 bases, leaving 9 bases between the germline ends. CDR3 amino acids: CASRQGVSYNEQFF. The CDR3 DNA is TGTGCCAGCAGACAGGGAGTCTCCTACAATGAGCAGTTCTTC.

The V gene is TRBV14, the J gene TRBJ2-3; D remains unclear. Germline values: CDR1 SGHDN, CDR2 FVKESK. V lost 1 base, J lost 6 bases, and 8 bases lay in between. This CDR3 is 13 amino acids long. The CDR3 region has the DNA TGTGCCAGCAGCCAAGTTATGGCGGATACGCAGTATTTT. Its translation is CASSQVMADTQYF.

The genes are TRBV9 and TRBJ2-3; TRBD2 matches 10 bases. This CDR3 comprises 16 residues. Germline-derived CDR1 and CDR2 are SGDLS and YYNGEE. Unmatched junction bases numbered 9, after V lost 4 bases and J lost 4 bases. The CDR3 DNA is TGTGCCAGCAGCCCCCAAGGCGGACTAGCGGCAGATACGCAGTATTTT. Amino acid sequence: CASSPQGGLAADTQYF.